This T cell receptor beta chain was retrieved from a study of early T cells in non-severe SARS-CoV-2 infection. Study in general: Sequenced material consisted of bulk RNA (from unsorted whole blood), and chains were unpaired. General study findings and limits: Sequences matched to VDJdb favored anti-spike CD8 responses, while private and CD4 specificities were missed.

Details on this clonotype: Antigen: not known.

Unique molecular identifier tags were affixed to discrete cDNA molecules. TCRdb ran MiXCR on the 5' RACE reads and lists one entry per CDR3 protein. The profile shows approximately 65,000 distinct CDR3 sequences, around 13% of them singletons. Losses at the gene ends were 4 bases for V and 4 bases for J; bases not matched to a gene: 0. This CDR3 spans 11 amino acids. Germline V CDR1 and CDR2: SQVTM, ANQGSEA. Material: whole blood. This sequence joins TRBV29-1 and TRBJ2-5; 7 bases are shared with TRBD1. The sequence was obtained from an adult who was a healthcare worker with PCR-confirmed SARS-CoV-2 infection or an uninfected control (not recorded which). CDR3: CSVGQGETQYF. The DNA for the CDR3 is TGCAGCGTTGGACAGGGAGAGACCCAGTACTTC.